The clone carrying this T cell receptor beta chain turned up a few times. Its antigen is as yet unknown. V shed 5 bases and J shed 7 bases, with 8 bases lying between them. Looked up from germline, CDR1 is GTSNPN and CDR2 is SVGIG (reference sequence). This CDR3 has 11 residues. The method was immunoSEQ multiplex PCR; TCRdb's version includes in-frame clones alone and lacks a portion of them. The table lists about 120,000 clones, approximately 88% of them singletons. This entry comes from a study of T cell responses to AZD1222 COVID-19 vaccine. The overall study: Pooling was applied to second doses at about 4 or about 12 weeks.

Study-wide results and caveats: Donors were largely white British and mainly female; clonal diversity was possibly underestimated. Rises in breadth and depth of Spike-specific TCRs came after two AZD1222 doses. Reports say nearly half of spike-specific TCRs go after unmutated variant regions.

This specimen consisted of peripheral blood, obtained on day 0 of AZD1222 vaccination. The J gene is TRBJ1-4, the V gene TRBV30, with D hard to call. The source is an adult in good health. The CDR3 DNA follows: TGTGCCTGGGGAGATCCTGAAAAACTGTTTTTT. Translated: CAWGDPEKLFF. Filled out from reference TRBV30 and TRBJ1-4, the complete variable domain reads SQTIHQWPATLVQPVGSPLSLECTVEGTSNPNLYWYRQAAGRGLQLLFYSVGIGQISSEVPQNLSASRPQDRQFILSSKKLLLSDSGFYLCAWGDPEKLFFGSGTQLSVL.